Listed here is a single T cell receptor (beta chain). Its specificity is unknown. This entry belongs to a study of shared clonotypes between healthy human individuals. Points from the study as a whole: Naive subsets generally exceeded memory subsets in estimated richness.

Authors' data handling: ImmunoSEQ junction-only sequences lacked quality scores, so their filtering differed. Sequenced by immunoSEQ multiplex PCR; TCRdb stores in-frame clones only, minus some. V and J calls plus clone size are reproduced from that table; the DNA served to infer D and trimming. This table holds some 900,000 clones, around three quarters found once. The material sequenced was memory CD4+ T cells sorted from blood. The subset: CD45RA-negative fraction. This clonotype originated in a man younger than 35 in good health.

The CDR3: CASSSLGGSQYF. CDR3 coding DNA: TGTGCCAGCAGCTCTTTGGGGGGGTCCCAGTACTTC. V usage is TRBV7-2 and J usage is TRBJ2-5, with 7 bases that match TRBD2. The CDR3 has 12 residues. Germline CDR1 SGHTA, CDR2 FQGNSA. The V segment lost 4 bases and the J segment 9 bases; nucleotides outside the gene matches: 5.